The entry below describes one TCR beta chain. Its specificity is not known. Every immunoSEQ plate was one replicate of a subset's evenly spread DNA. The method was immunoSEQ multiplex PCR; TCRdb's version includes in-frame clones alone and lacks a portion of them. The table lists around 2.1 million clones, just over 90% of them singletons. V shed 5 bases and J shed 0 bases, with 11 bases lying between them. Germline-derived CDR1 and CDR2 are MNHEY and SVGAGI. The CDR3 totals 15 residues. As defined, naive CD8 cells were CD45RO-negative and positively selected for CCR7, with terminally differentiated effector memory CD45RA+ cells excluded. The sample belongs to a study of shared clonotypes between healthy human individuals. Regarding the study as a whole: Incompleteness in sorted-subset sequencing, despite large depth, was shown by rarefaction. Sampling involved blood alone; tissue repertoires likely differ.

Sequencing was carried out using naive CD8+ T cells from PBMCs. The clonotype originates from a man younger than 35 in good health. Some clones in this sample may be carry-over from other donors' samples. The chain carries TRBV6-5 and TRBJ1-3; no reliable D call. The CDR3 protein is CASSRPLSSGNTIYF. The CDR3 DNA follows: TGTGCCAGCAGTAGACCGTTGAGCTCTGGAAACACCATATATTTT.